This T cell receptor (beta chain) was obtained from a study of early T cells in non-severe SARS-CoV-2 infection. Findings and caveats of the study: Anti-spike CD8 responses were favored by VDJdb matching, which missed private and CD4 specificities.

The CDR3 contains 14 residues. In the case of this clonotype: The antigen is unknown. Just one base apart from a much larger clone, this may be a read error.

Unique molecular identifier tags were affixed to discrete cDNA molecules. Each CDR3 protein gets one entry after TCRdb re-called the 5' RACE reads with MiXCR. The table includes nearly 60,000 distinct CDR3 sequences, 10% to 15% detected once. The sample taken for sequencing was whole blood. The chain recombines TRBV12-3 or TRBV12-4 with TRBJ2-7; 11 bases line up with TRBD2. The clonotype originates from an adult who was a healthcare worker with PCR-confirmed SARS-CoV-2 infection or an uninfected control (not recorded which). As DNA, the CDR3 is TGTGCCGGCAGCCATGGGACTAGCGGCTACGAGCAGTACTTC. Its translation: CAGSHGTSGYEQYF.